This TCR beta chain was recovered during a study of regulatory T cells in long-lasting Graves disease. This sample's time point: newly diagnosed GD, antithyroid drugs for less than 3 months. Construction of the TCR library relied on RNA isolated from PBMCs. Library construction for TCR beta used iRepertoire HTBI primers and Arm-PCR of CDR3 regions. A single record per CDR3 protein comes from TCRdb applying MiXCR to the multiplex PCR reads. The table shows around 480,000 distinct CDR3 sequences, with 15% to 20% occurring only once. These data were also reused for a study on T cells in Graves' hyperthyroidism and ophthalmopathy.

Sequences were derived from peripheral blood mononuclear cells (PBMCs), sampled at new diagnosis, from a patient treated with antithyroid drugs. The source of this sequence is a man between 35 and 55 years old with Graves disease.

The CDR3 loop is CASRGGTDYSNQPQHF. The CDR3 DNA is TGTGCCAGCAGGGGGGGGACGGATTATAGCAATCAGCCCCAGCATTTT. This chain links TRBV6-1 with TRBJ1-5; perhaps TRBD1 as D (5 bases). Germline assignment: CDR1 MNHNS and CDR2 SASEGT. The CDR3 extends over 16 amino acids. V lost 6 bases, J lost 0 bases, and 15 bases lay in between.